These 11 T cell receptor beta chains were all obtained from the same sample, sequenced in a study of response to subunit inactivated influenza vaccine. Using its own MiXCR run on the RT-PCR reads, TCRdb lists one record per CDR3 protein. This table has 150,000 to 200,000 distinct CDR3 sequences, about 10% appearing once. This sample comprised non-naive T cells sorted from PBMCs, obtained on the day of vaccination. All receptors derive from a man in his forties or fifties who received an inactivated influenza vaccine.

There are many counts of this clonotype. The J gene is TRBJ2-1, the V gene TRBV29-1; 7 nucleotides agree with TRBD1. The CDR3 has 15 amino acids. The J segment lost 5 bases and the V segment lost 2 bases, leaving 9 bases of the junction unmatched. From germline, CDR1 is SQVTM and CDR2 ANQGSEA. The CDR3 DNA follows: TGCAGCGTTGAAAGAGAGGGGGCAGGGGACAATGAGCAGTTCTTC. Protein product: CSVEREGAGDNEQFF.

V is TRBV20-1 and J is TRBJ1-2, with no clear D. The CDR3 spans 12 residues. Germline CDR1 DFQATT, CDR2 SNEGSKA (reference sequence). Trimming stripped 3 bases from V and 4 bases from J, with 9 bases between. CDR3 DNA: TGCAGTGCTAGTGGCATACTCTATGGCTACACCTTC. It yields the protein CSASGILYGYTF.

In the case of this clonotype: A read error is possible here, since a much larger clone lies one base away. The chain carries TRBV12-3 or TRBV12-4 and TRBJ2-2; 8 nucleotides match TRBD2. The CDR3 sequence is 15 residues long. The CDR3 DNA sequence: TGTGCCAGCAGTTTCTCCGGGAGGGCCACCAGGGAGCTGTTTTTT. As protein: CASSFSGRATRELFF.

V gene TRBV10-3 combines with J gene TRBJ2-2; D is ambiguous. This CDR3 spans 13 amino acids. Trimming removed 3 bases at V and 8 bases at J, with 10 bases between. Germline V gives CDR1 ENHRY, CDR2 SYGVKD. This CDR3 is CAISDDRVGELFF. CDR3 DNA: TGTGCCATCAGTGACGATAGGGTAGGGGAGCTGTTTTTT.

The sample holds a few counts of this clonotype. The chain uses TRBV7-3 and TRBJ2-2, with D hard to call. Germline V gives CDR1 SGHTA, CDR2 FQGTGA. Trimming removed 1 base from V and 0 bases from J, with 6 bases in between. There are 15 residues in the CDR3. In DNA, the CDR3 is TGTGCCAGCAGCTTAAGTACCGCGAACACCGGGGAGCTGTTTTTT. The encoded protein is CASSLSTANTGELFF.

This clonotype has at least ten counts. The chain combines TRBV27 with TRBJ2-3, with TRBD2 matching 8 bases. Germline V gives CDR1 MNHEY, CDR2 SMNVEV (reference sequence). V shed 10 bases and J 5 bases; nucleotides not matched to a gene: 8. The CDR3 covers 13 residues. CDR3 region: CATRLAGGDTQYF. CDR3 nucleotides: TGTGCCACCCGTCTAGCGGGCGGAGATACGCAGTATTTT.

This chain connects TRBV5-6 to TRBJ2-3; 9 nucleotides align to TRBD2. CDR1 is SGHDT and CDR2 is YYEEEE in the germline V gene. With V trimmed by 1 base and J by 3 bases, 6 bases remained unmatched. The CDR3 is made up of 16 amino acids. The CDR3 loop reads CASSLSLSGSTDTQYF. The DNA of the CDR3 is TGTGCCAGCAGCTTGAGTCTTAGCGGGAGTACAGATACGCAGTATTTT.

The chain uses TRBV9 and TRBJ2-2; tentatively, D is TRBD1 or TRBD2 (5 bases each). The CDR3 extends over 16 amino acids. With 3 bases removed from V and 3 bases from J, the gap between germline ends came to 15 bases. Germline CDR1 is SGDLS and CDR2 is YYNGEE. CDR3 nucleotides: TGTGCCAGCAGCGAAAGAGGGGACGCCCACACCGGGGAGCTGTTTTTT. This codes for CASSERGDAHTGELFF.

This clonotype was counted ten times or more. The rearrangement links TRBV12-3 or TRBV12-4 to TRBJ2-1, with D unresolved. V was shortened by 6 bases and J by 6 bases, with 21 bases between the two germline ends. The CDR3 is 16 residues long. The CDR3 spells CASSPPGRLTRNEQFF. Written as DNA, the CDR3 is TGTGCCAGCAGCCCCCCCGGCAGGTTAACCCGCAATGAGCAGTTCTTC.

This clonotype showed up just a few times. The gene calls are TRBV24-1 and TRBJ2-6, with D uncertain. The V gene lost 6 bases and the J gene lost 0 bases, with 2 bases spanning the gap. Looked up from germline, CDR1 is KGHDR and CDR2 is SFDVKD. The CDR3 is 13 residues long. The CDR3 sequence: CATSLSGANVLTF. CDR3 nucleotide sequence: TGTGCCACCAGTCTCTCTGGGGCCAACGTCCTGACTTTC.

Note on this clonotype: One end of the junction does not line up with germline, which may come from a read error. The chain employs TRBV7-9 and TRBJ2-7; no clear D. CDR1 is SEHNR and CDR2 is FQNEAQ in the germline V gene (reference sequence). The CDR3 extends over 12 amino acids. The CDR3 reads CASSLGGVVRLF. The CDR3 coding sequence is TGTGCCAGCAGCTTAGGTGGTGTGGTGCGGCTATTC. The variable domain in full, with the rest retrieved from reference TRBV7-9 and TRBJ2-7, is DTGVSQNPRHKITKRGQNVTFRCDPISEHNRLYWYRQTLGQGPEFLTYFQNEAQLEKSRLLSDRFSAERPKGSFSTLEIQRTEQGDSAMYLCASSLGGVVRLFGPGTRLTVT.